The 22 T cell receptor beta chains in this list originate from one sample, sequenced in a study of blood T cells in healthy people across ages. Primed by a sample-barcoded 5' primer and a J-beta primer mix, a second PCR proceeded for about 6 to 11 cycles. TCRdb passed the 5' RACE reads through MiXCR, listing each CDR3 protein once. In the table there are more than 550,000 distinct CDR3 sequences, approximately 21% of which are singletons. Sequencing used blood. The source of these receptors is a man aged 65 to 85 in good health.

The chain couples TRBV5-1 to TRBJ2-1; D ambiguous. The V gene lost 7 bases and the J gene lost 3 bases, with 17 bases spanning the gap. The CDR3 runs to 15 residues. From germline, CDR1 is SGHRS and CDR2 YFSETQ. The CDR3 protein is CASALVPEVYNEQFF. The DNA for the CDR3 is TGCGCCAGCGCCTTGGTCCCCGAGGTCTACAATGAGCAGTTCTTC.

In regard to this clonotype: A much larger clone differs from this one at a single base, so this may be a read error. The chain combines TRBV7-3 with TRBJ2-2; D gene uncertain. Germline V gene lookup returns CDR1 SGHTA and CDR2 FQGTGA. The V and J ends lost 2 bases and 1 base respectively, with 5 bases between them. This CDR3 comprises 14 residues. CDR3 in amino acids: CASSLDWNTGELFF. The DNA of the CDR3 is TGTGCCAGCAGCTTAGACTGGAACACCGGGGAGCTGTTTTTT.

This chain connects TRBV5-1 to TRBJ2-3; possible D gene TRBD1, 6 bases. This CDR3 spans 17 amino acids. V shed 1 base and J shed 0 bases, with 15 bases lying between them. Germline V gene lookup returns CDR1 SGHRS and CDR2 YFSETQ. The chain's CDR3 is CASSLLGTGSSTDTQYF. The CDR3 region has the DNA TGCGCCAGCAGCTTGTTAGGTACAGGGAGTAGCACAGATACGCAGTATTTT.

The chain combines TRBV24-1 with TRBJ2-1, with 11 bases aligning to TRBD1. Germline-derived CDR1 and CDR2 are KGHDR and SFDVKD. The CDR3 consists of 15 residues. Trimming cost V 7 bases and J 4 bases; bases outside gene matches: 5. The CDR3 region is CATSRGDRGYNEQFF. Here the CDR3 DNA reads TGTGCCACCAGCCGGGGGGACAGGGGGTACAATGAGCAGTTCTTC.

The genes are TRBV30 and TRBJ1-1; TRBD1 aligns across 7 bases. CDR3 length: 16 residues. V dropped 2 bases and J dropped 2; count of bases not matched to a gene: 11. Germline V lookup: CDR1 GTSNPN, CDR2 SVGIG (reference sequence). As DNA, the CDR3 is TGTGCCTGGAGTCTAGGGGGCCTAGGGGGAAACACTGAAGCTTTCTTT. This encodes CAWSLGGLGGNTEAFF.

This chain connects TRBV9 to TRBJ2-2; 10 nucleotides match TRBD2. The CDR3 sequence is 16 residues long. With V trimmed by 3 bases and J by 5 bases, 7 bases remained unmatched. In germline, CDR1 is SGDLS, CDR2 YYNGEE. The CDR3 is CASSGGASGSTGELFF. Here the CDR3 DNA reads TGTGCCAGCAGCGGGGGAGCTAGCGGGAGTACCGGGGAGCTGTTTTTT.

The rearrangement joins TRBV28 to TRBJ2-1; 7 bases fit TRBD1. This CDR3 spans 14 amino acids. V trimming: 8 bases; J trimming: 4 bases; junction bases outside the gene matches: 8. CDR1 is MDHEN and CDR2 is SYDVKM in the germline V gene. The CDR3 here is CASLPGTVYNEQFF. The CDR3, as DNA: TGTGCCAGCCTCCCCGGGACAGTATACAATGAGCAGTTCTTC. Drawing the rest from reference TRBV28 and TRBJ2-1, the complete variable domain is DVKVTQSSRYLVKRTGEKVFLECVQDMDHENMFWYRQDPGLGLRLIYFSYDVKMKEKGDIPEGYSVSREKKERFSLILESASTNQTSMYLCASLPGTVYNEQFFGPGTRLTVL.

This clonotype has a handful of counts. The genes are TRBV18 and TRBJ2-1, with 7 nucleotides matching TRBD2. V was clipped by 2 bases and J by 0 bases; unmatched bases: 7. Germline V gives CDR1 KGHSH, CDR2 LQKENI. CDR3 size: 17 residues. CDR3 coding DNA: TGTGCCAGCTCACCATCGCACGGGAGGAGCTCCTACAATGAGCAGTTCTTC. It yields the protein CASSPSHGRSSYNEQFF.

In its sample, this clonotype was seen a few times. The V call is TRBV12-3 or TRBV12-4, the J call TRBJ2-5; D not certain. Judging by the DNA end, TRBJ2-7 fits better; the J call may be wrong. The CDR3 length is 15 residues. In DNA form, the CDR3 reads TGTGCCAGCAGTTTAGCGCATGTCGGGCCCTACGAGCAGTACTTC. Protein sequence: CASSLAHVGPYEQYF.

This clonotype was seen only a few times. The rearrangement joins TRBV24-1 to TRBJ2-5; TRBD1 matches at 7 bases. There are 14 residues in the CDR3. The ends lost 4 bases at V and 4 bases at J; junction bases unmatched: 5. Germline V gene data show CDR1 as KGHDR and CDR2 as SFDVKD. DNA for the CDR3: TGTGCCACCAGTGACGCAGGGGGTCTAGAGACCCAGTACTTC. As protein: CATSDAGGLETQYF.

Details on this clonotype: A junction end diverges from the germline sequence, so it may reflect a read error. The chain is built from TRBV12-3 or TRBV12-4 and TRBJ2-3; D assignment may be TRBD1 or TRBD2 (6 bases each). There are 15 residues in the CDR3. In DNA form, the CDR3 reads TGTGCCAGCAGTTTAAGGGGGGCGAGAACAGATGCGCAGTATTTT. This translates into CASSLRGARTDAQYF.

This sequence joins TRBV20-1 and TRBJ1-5; D remains unclear. The germline CDR1 and CDR2 sequences are DFQATT and SNEGSKA (reference sequence). CDR3 length equals 16 residues. The V end was cut by 5 bases, the J end by 7 bases, with 24 bases between. This CDR3 is CSASLPGSNLGQPQHF. CDR3 nucleotide sequence: TGCAGTGCTTCTCTTCCGGGCTCCAATTTGGGGCAGCCCCAGCATTTT.

This clonotype was detected a few times. This sequence joins TRBV7-2 and TRBJ2-1; 14 bases align to TRBD2. V shed 5 bases, J shed 8 bases, and the junction held 8 bases outside the gene matches. The CDR3 totals 16 residues. Germline CDR1 and CDR2: SGHTA and FQGNSA. The CDR3 is CASSRSGTSGGYEQFF. In DNA form, the CDR3 reads TGTGCCAGCAGCAGGTCCGGGACTAGCGGGGGATATGAGCAGTTCTTC.

This chain links TRBV2 with TRBJ1-2; tentative D call: TRBD1 (6 bases). Trimming took 3 bases from V and 8 from J, leaving 13 bases between them. The V gene's germline CDR1 is SNHLY and CDR2 FYNNEI. CDR3 length: 13 residues. The CDR3 reads CASSDRGHRGYTF. As DNA, the CDR3 is TGTGCCAGCAGTGATCGGGGGCATCGGGGCTACACCTTC.

This clonotype has more than one count but fewer than ten. The chain couples TRBV2 to TRBJ1-1, with D maybe TRBD1 (5 bases). This CDR3 region has 12 residues. V lost 7 bases to trimming and J lost 1 base, with 7 bases between them. Germline CDR1 SNHLY, CDR2 FYNNEI. The CDR3 DNA is TGTGCCAGCAAAACAGGGAACACTGAAGCTTTCTTT. Translating it yields CASKTGNTEAFF.

The V and J genes are TRBV6-1 and TRBJ2-3; 8 bases align to TRBD2. The CDR3 covers 16 residues. V was pared by 0 bases and J by 6 bases, with 8 bases of the junction left unmatched. CDR1 is MNHNS, CDR2 SASEGT, per germline. The CDR3 DNA reads TGTGCCAGCAGTGAAGCGGCCGGGGGGGCCAGGGATACGCAGTATTTT. It yields the protein CASSEAAGGARDTQYF.

The table lists this clonotype with a few counts. The V gene is TRBV20-1, the J gene TRBJ1-5; 7 bases are shared with TRBD1. Germline-derived CDR1 and CDR2 are DFQATT and SNEGSKA (reference sequence). V shed 4 bases, J shed 1 base, and the junction held 7 bases outside the gene matches. The CDR3 loop spans 15 amino acids. The CDR3 DNA sequence: TGCAGTGCTACCGACAGGGTTAGAAGCAATCAGCCCCAGCATTTT. Amino acid sequence: CSATDRVRSNQPQHF.

This clonotype showed up just a few times. The chain is built from TRBV29-1 and TRBJ2-3; D not resolved. Trimming took off 3 bases at V and 4 bases at J, with 11 bases between the two ends. This CDR3 region has 13 residues. The germline V gene has CDR1 SQVTM and CDR2 ANQGSEA. This CDR3 reads CSVDPKGADTQYF. The CDR3 nucleotides read TGCAGCGTTGATCCAAAAGGCGCAGATACGCAGTATTTT.

The rearrangement uses TRBV12-3 or TRBV12-4 and TRBJ1-1; tentatively, D is TRBD1 (6 bases). V lost 6 bases, J lost 2 bases, and 10 bases lay in between. The CDR3 consists of 13 residues. The CDR3 nucleotides are TGTGCCAGCAGGTTGGGACACAACACTGAAGCTTTCTTT. It yields the protein CASRLGHNTEAFF.

This chain joins TRBV3-1 and TRBJ1-2, with a weak D call TRBD1 (5 bases). The CDR3 consists of 15 residues. Per the germline V gene, CDR1 is LGHDT and CDR2 is YNNKEL (reference sequence). The V end was cut by 1 base, the J end by 3 bases, with 12 bases between. Here the CDR3 DNA reads TGTGCCAGCAGCCAAGGTCCGCAGGGCGACTATGGCTACACCTTC. It yields the protein CASSQGPQGDYGYTF.

This rearrangement joins TRBV20-1 to TRBJ2-7; D remains unclear. The CDR3 is made up of 16 amino acids. Germline lookup yields CDR1 DFQATT and CDR2 SNEGSKA (reference sequence). The V gene lost 0 bases and the J gene lost 3 bases, with 18 bases spanning the gap. The CDR3, as DNA: TGCAGTGCTAGAGATGCCCCACCCAACGGCAACTACGAGCAGTACTTC. Translated: CSARDAPPNGNYEQYF.

In this sample, this clonotype turned up a few times. The V gene is TRBV24-1, the J gene TRBJ2-3; tentative D call: TRBD2 (6 bases). V gave up 8 bases and J gave up 2 bases, with 10 bases separating them. The length of the CDR3 is 13 residues. The germline gives CDR1 KGHDR, CDR2 SFDVKD. CDR3 loop: CATKAGATDTQYF. DNA of the CDR3: TGTGCCACCAAAGCGGGCGCCACAGATACGCAGTATTTT.